Detailed here is one T cell receptor beta chain. What it recognizes is unknown. These data are taken from a study of T-cell memory formation after mild COVID-19. Study outcomes and limitations: Later expanders leaned CD4+, whereas day 15 to 85 contracting clones were balanced CD4/CD8. The appearance of some responding clones in pre-infection memory suggested that cross-reactive memory joined.

TCRdb fed the 5' RACE reads into MiXCR, producing one record per CDR3 protein. Altogether hundreds of thousands of distinct CDR3 sequences are present, about 17% being singletons, with the ten largest covering approximately 25%. V lost 1 base, J lost 2 bases, and 20 bases lay in between. The CDR3 totals 18 residues. Per the germline V gene, CDR1 is LGHNA and CDR2 is YSLEER. The sequenced material came from PBMCs or a T cell subset sorted from them (not recorded which). The chain couples TRBV4-3 to TRBJ1-2; maybe TRBD1 (5 bases). The origin of this receptor is a man younger than 35 who had mild COVID-19 (a few samples of this study predate the infection). Cell type and time point are not known. In DNA, the CDR3 is TGCGCCAGCAGCCAAGGACCGAACAAGGACCGACAGAACTATGGCTACACCTTC. Its translation is CASSQGPNKDRQNYGYTF.